A selection of T cell receptor beta chains follows, all from one sample in a study of Ad26.COV2.S vaccination and SARS-CoV-2 variants. TCRdb keeps only in-frame clones here, not all; method: immunoSEQ multiplex PCR. The sample yields roughly 410,000 clones, approximately 83% seen once. The material was peripheral blood, obtained in a trial of Ad26.COV2.S vaccine versus placebo. The receptors were gathered from a person between 18 and 60 years old who received the Ad26.COV2.S COVID-19 vaccine or a placebo. CDR3s include the opening cysteine and the closing phenylalanine or tryptophan. A D gene is named only where the DNA matches it firmly. Size is stated for part of the rows, as once, few or many counts, or as a class when the clone is expanded.

TRBJ2-7 TRBV18 . . CASSPPGGEQYF TGTGCCAGCTCACCCCCCGGGGGCGAGCAGTACTTC
TRBJ2-7 TRBV5-4 TRBD2 . CASSWAGGGSYEQYF TGTGCCAGCAGCTGGGCGGGCGGGGGGTCCTACGAGCAGTACTTC
TRBJ2-3 TRBV6-1 TRBD2 once CASSVIAGAGTDTQYF TGTGCCAGCAGTGTGATAGCGGGAGCGGGCACAGATACGCAGTATTTT
TRBJ1-2 TRBV29-1 . few CSAEQGGYGYTF TGCAGCGCCGAACAGGGTGGCTATGGCTACACCTTC
TRBJ2-4 TRBV5-1 . . CASSFSEGNIQYF TGCGCCAGCAGCTTTTCAGAGGGAAACATTCAGTACTTC
TRBJ2-2 TRBV27 . . CASSFASDYTGELFF TGTGCCAGCAGTTTTGCTAGCGATTACACCGGGGAGCTGTTTTTT
TRBJ1-2 TRBV9 . . CASSSDPFYGYTF TGTGCCAGCAGCTCTGATCCCTTTTATGGCTACACCTTC
TRBJ2-7 TRBV18 TRBD1 . CASSRDRVHEQYF TGTGCCAGCTCACGGGACAGGGTCCACGAGCAGTACTTC
TRBJ2-7 TRBV19 TRBD2 . CASSWSGSGRGTREQYF TGTGCCAGTAGTTGGTCCGGGAGCGGGAGGGGGACGCGCGAGCAGTACTTC
TRBJ1-2 TRBV13 . . CASSLDRVGGYTF TGTGCCAGCAGCCTAGACAGAGTTGGTGGCTACACCTTC
TRBJ2-7 TRBV7-9 TRBD2 . CASSPTSGSLNEQYF TGTGCCAGCAGCCCGACTAGCGGGAGTCTAAACGAGCAGTACTTC
TRBJ1-2 TRBV6-5 TRBD1 . CASSGRQGVNYGYTF TGTGCCAGCAGCGGGAGACAGGGGGTGAACTATGGCTACACCTTC
TRBJ2-1 TRBV4-1 . . CASSQRGAGSYNEQFF TGCGCCAGCAGCCAAAGGGGGGCCGGGTCCTACAATGAGCAGTTCTTC
TRBJ2-2 TRBV12-5 TRBD2 . CASGFKTSGSITGELFF TGTGCTAGTGGTTTTAAGACTAGCGGGAGTATCACCGGGGAGCTGTTTTTT
TRBJ1-1 TRBV6-5 . . CAINTGPNTEAFF TGTGCCATTAATACAGGTCCGAACACTGAAGCTTTCTTT
TRBJ2-7 TRBV6-2/TRBV6-3 . . CASSYSLSYEQYF TGTGCCAGCAGTTATAGTCTATCCTACGAGCAGTACTTC
TRBJ1-1 TRBV6-1 . . CASSEVWGNTEAFF TGTGCCAGCAGTGAAGTGTGGGGGAACACTGAAGCTTTCTTT
TRBJ2-3 TRBV2 TRBD2 . CASTSEVGGRDTQYF TGTGCCAGCACCTCAGAGGTGGGAGGGAGAGATACGCAGTATTTT
TRBJ2-2 TRBV3-1/TRBV3-2 TRBD2 . CASSHLAGVGTGELFF TGTGCCAGCAGCCACTTAGCGGGAGTAGGAACCGGGGAGCTGTTTTTT
TRBJ2-3 TRBV11-2 TRBD2 . CASSASGTLNVQYF TGTGCCAGCTCGGCTAGCGGGACTCTGAATGTGCAGTATTTT
TRBJ1-1 TRBV13 . . CASSLDHNTEAFF TGTGCCAGCAGCCTAGATCACAACACTGAAGCTTTCTTT
TRBJ2-7 TRBV5-1 TRBD1 . CASSLGTGVGYEQYF TGCGCCAGCAGCCTTGGGACAGGGGTGGGCTACGAGCAGTACTTC
TRBJ1-2 TRBV19 TRBD1 . CASSLTGGLDYGYTF TGTGCCAGTAGCCTGACAGGGGGCCTTGACTATGGCTACACCTTC
TRBJ2-7 TRBV2 . . CASSGVTRRGLSSYEQYF TGTGCCAGCAGTGGAGTAACCCGGAGAGGACTTAGCTCCTACGAGCAGTACTTC
TRBJ2-7 TRBV5-1 TRBD1 . CASSLTPGQGAYEQYF TGCGCCAGCAGCCTCACTCCGGGACAGGGAGCCTACGAGCAGTACTTC
TRBJ1-1 TRBV19 . . CASRDRWIPEAFF TGTGCCAGTAGGGACCGGTGGATCCCTGAAGCTTTCTTT
TRBJ2-3 TRBV24-1 TRBD2 . CATRETSGMNTYLTDTQYF TGTGCCACCAGGGAGACTAGCGGGATGAATACTTATTTAACAGATACGCAGTATTTT
TRBJ1-1 TRBV7-3 . . CASSSGHSNTEAFF TGTGCCAGCAGCTCGGGACATTCGAACACTGAAGCTTTCTTT
TRBJ2-7 TRBV9 . . CASSVGPGGSYEQYF TGTGCCAGCAGCGTAGGCCCCGGGGGCTCCTACGAGCAGTACTTC
TRBJ1-2 TRBV10-3 . few CAIWEAGNYGYTF TGTGCCATTTGGGAGGCCGGTAACTATGGCTACACCTTC
TRBJ2-5 TRBV27 . . CASSFGAGFEETQYF TGTGCCAGCAGTTTCGGGGCAGGGTTTGAGGAGACCCAGTACTTC
TRBJ2-5 TRBV27 . . CASSPLRLSQETQYF TGTGCCAGCAGTCCCCTCCGACTGTCACAAGAGACCCAGTACTTC
TRBJ1-1 TRBV29-1 . . CSVLGPNTEAFF TGCAGCGTTTTGGGACCGAACACTGAAGCTTTCTTT
TRBJ2-7 TRBV27 TRBD2 . CASRRASGSHEQYF TGTGCCAGCAGGCGGGCTAGCGGGAGTCACGAGCAGTACTTC
TRBJ2-7 TRBV12-3/TRBV12-4 TRBD2 . CASSRRGSYEQYF TGTGCCAGCAGCCGGCGGGGGTCCTACGAGCAGTACTTC
TRBJ2-1 TRBV7-2 . . CASSLGSASYNEQFF TGTGCCAGCAGCTTAGGAAGCGCGTCCTACAATGAGCAGTTCTTC
TRBJ1-4 TRBV2 . . CASSVGGATNEKLFF TGTGCCAGCAGTGTGGGGGGGGCGACTAATGAAAAACTGTTTTTT
TRBJ1-5 TRBV28 . . CASSLAGFSTDDYSPQHF TGTGCCAGCAGTTTAGCCGGCTTCTCGACCGATGATTACTCGCCCCAGCATTTT
TRBJ1-6 TRBV12-5 . . CASGLDQADNSPLHF TGTGCTAGTGGTTTGGACCAAGCGGATAATTCACCCCTCCACTTT
TRBJ2-1 TRBV6-5 . once CASGRGRDYEQFF TGTGCCAGCGGTCGGGGGAGAGATTATGAGCAGTTCTTC
TRBJ2-5 TRBV14 . . CASSQRDLGETQYF TGTGCCAGCAGCCAGCGGGACCTCGGAGAGACCCAGTACTTC
TRBJ2-2 TRBV5-1 . . CASSFSSPGELFF TGCGCCAGCAGCTTTTCGAGTCCCGGGGAGCTGTTTTTT
TRBJ1-5 TRBV4-1 TRBD1 . CASSLWGTGDQPQHF TGCGCCAGCAGCCTCTGGGGGACAGGGGATCAGCCCCAGCATTTT
TRBJ2-2 TRBV9 . . CASSLSDRYGELFF TGTGCCAGCAGTTTATCGGACCGTTATGGGGAGCTGTTTTTT
TRBJ1-6 TRBV7-2 . few CASSLARRYSPLHF TGTGCCAGCAGCTTGGCGCGTAGGTATTCACCCCTCCACTTT
TRBJ2-5 TRBV5-4 TRBD2 . CASSPGTSGTQETQYF TGTGCCAGCAGCCCGGGGACTAGCGGAACCCAAGAGACCCAGTACTTC